The 24 T cell receptor beta chains below all came from one sample that was sequenced in a study of vaccination and CD4 T cells after COVID-19. Their target antigens are unknown. Stated treatment: roughly 11-day PBMC culture with coronavirus spike peptide pools or control peptides (ViraFEST assay). Sequenced with the Oncomine TCR Beta short-read assay was DNA taken from cultured CD4+ T cells. Each CDR3 protein is one row after TCRdb ran MiXCR on the PCR reads. The sample includes 12,000 or so distinct CDR3 sequences, 52% seen only once; the top ten take around a sixth. The sequenced sample consisted of CD4+ T cells from blood, cultured in vitro. These receptors all come from a human donor who had recovered from COVID-19.

This clonotype has only a few counts. V gene TRBV6-1 combines with J gene TRBJ2-2; TRBD1 might be the D (6 bases). This CDR3 comprises 13 residues. CDR1 and CDR2 (germline): MNHNS, SASEGT. The V end was cut by 8 bases, the J end by 7 bases, with 14 bases between. CDR3 nucleotide sequence: TGTGCCAGCCTATTACAGGGTCTCGGGGAGCTGTTTTTT. Translating gives CASLLQGLGELFF.

V gene TRBV24-1 combines with J gene TRBJ2-5; a possible D gene is TRBD2 (6 bases). This CDR3 has 13 residues. V dropped 5 bases and J dropped 2 bases, with 8 bases sitting between them. The germline CDR1 and CDR2 sequences are KGHDR and SFDVKD. DNA for the CDR3: TGTGCCACCAGTGTAAGCGGGCAAGAGACCCAGTACTTC. Amino acid sequence: CATSVSGQETQYF.

The chain recombines TRBV19 with TRBJ2-7; D is perhaps TRBD2 (6 bases). Germline V CDR1 and CDR2: LNHDA, SQIVND (reference sequence). This CDR3 comprises 14 residues. V was pared by 4 bases and J by 6 bases, with 16 bases between. This chain's CDR3 is CASSSNRDSREQYF. CDR3 sequence (DNA): TGTGCCAGTAGTAGTAATAGGGACTCCCGCGAGCAGTACTTC.

This clonotype was counted between two and nine times. This chain connects TRBV5-4 to TRBJ1-6; 9 positions match TRBD1. The length of the CDR3 is 15 residues. V shed 4 bases and J 9 bases; nucleotides not matched to a gene: 8. The germline gives CDR1 SGHNT, CDR2 YYREEE (reference sequence). This chain's CDR3 is CASSPAGTGSSPLHF. CDR3 coding DNA: TGTGCCAGCAGCCCCGCCGGGACAGGGAGTTCACCCCTCCACTTT. The variable domain in full, with the rest retrieved from reference TRBV5-4 and TRBJ1-6, is ETGVTQSPTHLIKTRGQQVTLRCSSQSGHNTVSWYQQALGQGPQFIFQYYREEENGRGNFPPRFSGLQFPNYSSELNVNALELDDSALYLCASSPAGTGSSPLHFGNGTRLTVT.

The chain links TRBV10-3 to TRBJ1-3; no firm D call. CDR1 and CDR2 (germline): ENHRY, SYGVKD. CDR3 length: 12 amino acids. The V gene lost 10 bases and the J gene lost 6 bases, with 13 bases spanning the gap. For the CDR3, the DNA is TGTGCCACGGCCCCCAGTTCAAACACCATATATTTT. Protein: CATAPSSNTIYF.

This clonotype was found a few times. The chain combines TRBV27 with TRBJ1-5; no clear D gene. The CDR3 has 16 amino acids. V lost 2 bases and J 4 bases, leaving 15 bases between the germline ends. Germline-derived CDR1 and CDR2 are MNHEY and SMNVEV (reference sequence). CDR3 nucleotide sequence: TGTGCCAGCAGTTTACTCGGCGAATGGGGAAATCAGCCCCAGCATTTT. Protein product: CASSLLGEWGNQPQHF.

The gene calls are TRBV12-3 or TRBV12-4 and TRBJ2-1, with 10 positions matching TRBD2. V dropped 2 bases and J dropped 16; count of bases not matched to a gene: 14. The CDR3 has 15 amino acids. CDR3 sequence reads: CASSLSSGSHGSLFF. In DNA, the CDR3 is TGTGCCAGCAGTTTATCTAGCGGGAGTCACGGTTCGCTTTTCTTC.

V usage is TRBV15 and J usage is TRBJ1-2; D ambiguous. Germline V gene sequence: CDR1 LNHNV, CDR2 YYDKDF (reference sequence). Trimming took 0 bases from V and 5 from J, leaving 10 bases between them. This CDR3 has 14 residues. For the CDR3, the DNA is TGTGCCACCAGCAGAGAAAGAGAGTCGTATGGCTACACCTTC. Translation gives CATSRERESYGYTF.

This chain joins TRBV19 and TRBJ2-1, with D tentatively TRBD1 (6 bases). The CDR3 is 17 residues long. V lost 2 bases to trimming and J lost 7 bases, with 21 bases between them. The germline V gene encodes CDR1 LNHDA and CDR2 SQIVND (reference sequence). Here the CDR3 reads CASSIMSPAGAGNEQFF. The CDR3 nucleotides read TGTGCCAGTAGTATAATGTCCCCGGCAGGGGCTGGTAATGAGCAGTTCTTC.

The chain joins TRBV20-1 to TRBJ2-7, with TRBD1 matching over 11 bases. With 7 bases clipped from V and 0 bases from J, the junction kept 14 bases outside the gene matches. The CDR3 runs 17 residues. Germline CDR1 is DFQATT and CDR2 is SNEGSKA (reference sequence). CDR3 protein: CSVPGTGGLRSSYEQYF. The CDR3 DNA reads as TGCAGTGTTCCCGGGACAGGGGGACTAAGGAGCTCCTACGAGCAGTACTTC.

The chain links TRBV7-2 to TRBJ2-3; 7 bases agree with TRBD2. Germline V lookup: CDR1 SGHTA, CDR2 FQGNSA. V shed 1 base, J shed 4 bases, and the junction held 8 bases outside the gene matches. The length of the CDR3 is 16 residues. As DNA, the CDR3 is TGTGCCAGCAGCTTAGGGTGGCGGGAGAAGGCAGATACGCAGTATTTT. Its protein is CASSLGWREKADTQYF.

This clonotype was seen a few times. CDR3 in DNA: TGCAGCGCACCCGGGGCTAGCGGGAGTTCGCATACGCAGTATTTT. It specifies CSAPGASGSSHTQYF. This rearrangement joins TRBV20-1 to TRBJ2-3, with 10 bases that match TRBD2. Germline V gene data show CDR1 as DFQATT and CDR2 as SNEGSKA (reference sequence). The CDR3 is 15 amino acids.

This clonotype is a singleton in its sample. The V and J genes are TRBV5-1 and TRBJ2-5; TRBD2 agrees at 10 bases. The CDR3 is made up of 15 amino acids. The junction had 8 bases not matched to a gene; V was cut back by 3 bases and J by 6 bases. Per germline, CDR1 SGHRS and CDR2 YFSETQ. CDR3 in amino acids: CASSSASGSGKTQYF. In DNA, the CDR3 is TGCGCCAGCAGCTCTGCTAGCGGGAGTGGGAAGACCCAGTACTTC.

J is TRBJ2-5 and V is TRBV6-5, with 14 nucleotides matching TRBD2. Trimming removed 4 bases from V and 4 bases from J; junction bases left unmatched: 5. Germline lookup yields CDR1 MNHEY and CDR2 SVGAGI. The CDR3 has 16 amino acids. The CDR3 loop is CASSFGTSGRGETQYF. For the CDR3, the DNA is TGTGCCAGCAGTTTTGGGACTAGCGGGAGAGGAGAGACCCAGTACTTC.

V is TRBV28 and J is TRBJ1-4; 7 nucleotides line up with TRBD1. Germline lookup yields CDR1 MDHEN and CDR2 SYDVKM. The CDR3 contains 15 residues. V was clipped by 4 bases and J by 5 bases; unmatched bases: 7. Written as DNA, the CDR3 is TGTGCCAGCAGTTATGGGGACAGCTCGAATGAAAAACTGTTTTTT. It yields the protein CASSYGDSSNEKLFF.

The chain recombines TRBV6-1 with TRBJ1-5, with D tentatively TRBD1 (5 bases). The CDR3 has 16 amino acids. The ends were cut back, 4 bases at V and 2 bases at J, with 15 bases in the middle. Germline values: CDR1 MNHNS, CDR2 SASEGT. CDR3 sequence reads: CASSALQGNGNQPQHF. The CDR3 DNA reads as TGTGCCAGCAGTGCGTTGCAGGGAAATGGCAATCAGCCCCAGCATTTT.

In this sample, this clonotype is medium-sized (0.01 to 0.1%). The rearrangement uses TRBV20-1 and TRBJ2-1; 8 bases agree with TRBD1. CDR1 and CDR2 from the germline V gene are DFQATT and SNEGSKA (reference sequence). J was trimmed by 6 bases and V by 3 bases; bases with no gene match: 10. The CDR3 runs to 15 residues. This chain's CDR3 is CSARMTGDVGNEQFF. CDR3 in DNA: TGCAGTGCTAGGATGACAGGGGATGTTGGCAATGAGCAGTTCTTC.

The rearrangement links TRBV28 to TRBJ2-7, with TRBD2 identical over 14 bases. This CDR3 is built from 14 residues. Germline CDR1 reads MDHEN; CDR2 reads SYDVKM. The CDR3 DNA sequence: TGTGTCGCACGCGGGACTAGCGGGAGTTACGAGCAGTACTTC. Its translation: CVARGTSGSYEQYF.

This clonotype came up a few times. V and J are TRBV24-1 and TRBJ2-7; D is unresolved. The CDR3 runs 11 residues. The germline V gene has CDR1 KGHDR and CDR2 SFDVKD. Trimming took off 6 bases at V and 4 bases at J, with 6 bases between the two ends. CDR3 loop: CATSTGYEQYF. DNA of the CDR3: TGTGCCACCAGTACGGGTTACGAGCAGTACTTC.

This clonotype occurred once. The chain carries TRBV5-4 and TRBJ1-2; D might be TRBD1 (5 bases). This CDR3 is 15 amino acids long. V lost 4 bases, J lost 1 base, and 14 bases lay in between. Germline lookup yields CDR1 SGHNT and CDR2 YYREEE (reference sequence). The CDR3 DNA sequence: TGTGCCAGCAGCCCCCCCGGGGCGGTTAACTATGGCTACACCTTC. Its translation: CASSPPGAVNYGYTF.

The chain carries TRBV7-9 and TRBJ2-7, with D perhaps assigned TRBD1 or TRBD2 (5 bases each). Trimming removed 3 bases from V and 5 bases from J, with 17 bases in between. The CDR3 covers 15 residues. Germline CDR1 and CDR2: SEHNR and FQNEAQ (reference sequence). CDR3 protein: CASSFSSGWRDEQYF. In DNA form, the CDR3 reads TGTGCCAGCAGCTTCTCGTCAGGGTGGCGGGACGAGCAGTACTTC.

The chain employs TRBV15 and TRBJ2-7; 8 bases are a match to TRBD2. Trimming removed 5 bases from V and 5 bases from J; junction bases left unmatched: 8. Germline CDR1 reads LNHNV; CDR2 reads YYDKDF (reference sequence). The CDR3 has 14 amino acids. The DNA for the CDR3 is TGTGCCACCAGCGCGACTAGCGTCGGCCACGAGCAGTACTTC. Residues: CATSATSVGHEQYF.

The chain uses TRBV24-1 and TRBJ2-2, with D perhaps TRBD1 (6 bases). The germline gives CDR1 KGHDR, CDR2 SFDVKD. V gave up 2 bases and J gave up 3 bases, with 6 bases separating them. The CDR3 contains 14 residues. In nucleotides, the CDR3 is TGTGCCACCAGTGATTACAGGGACACCGGGGAGCTGTTTTTT. Translating gives CATSDYRDTGELFF.

The chain links TRBV7-8 to TRBJ2-7; D assignment may be TRBD1 or TRBD2 (5 bases each). The V and J ends lost 5 bases and 3 bases respectively, with 11 bases between them. This CDR3 has 13 amino acids. CDR1 and CDR2 from the germline V gene are SGHVS and FQNEAQ. CDR3: CASSHGTDYEQYF. CDR3 sequence (DNA): TGTGCCAGCAGCCACGGGACCGACTACGAGCAGTACTTC.